This record covers a single T cell receptor beta chain. This entry belongs to a study of T cells in Graves' hyperthyroidism and ophthalmopathy. J was trimmed by 13 bases and V by 9 bases; bases with no gene match: 17. The CDR3 loop spans 13 amino acids. Germline CDR1 reads MGHDK; CDR2 reads SYGVNS. Amplified TCR beta CDR3 regions came from RNA transcripts. The HTBI set primed first-round TCR CDR3 RT-PCR. TCRdb re-analysed the multiplex PCR reads in MiXCR, keeping a single row per CDR3 protein. Found here are 600,000 to 700,000 distinct CDR3 sequences, less than 45% of them singletons; the top ten hold more than 7%.

Sequencing was done on a sample of peripheral blood or thyroid tissue (not recorded which). J is TRBJ2-7 and V is TRBV25-1; 8 bases line up with TRBD1. This clonotype was sampled from an adult man with Graves' disease, either hyperthyroidism or ophthalmopathy (not recorded which). This CDR3 reads CASVEYGGQGPYF. The DNA of the CDR3 is TGTGCCAGTGTTGAATATGGAGGACAGGGTCCATACTTC.